What follows describes a single TCR beta chain. Its antigen is as yet unknown. The data belong to a study of T cell responses to AZD1222 COVID-19 vaccine. Study results and caveats: Regions 160-218 and 743-854 held dominance among vaccine-associated CD4 TCRs, which spanned spike. There were mostly white British donors and more females than males, and clonal diversity was possibly underestimated.

Trimming removed 4 bases from V and 1 base from J, with 13 bases in between. The CDR3 has 15 amino acids. Per germline, CDR1 SGHRS and CDR2 YFSETQ. Second doses that came at about 4 or about 12 weeks were put together. Repertoires were generated with immunoSEQ multiplex PCR, while TCRdb's copy carries only in-frame clones and drops some. The data contain roughly 77,000 clones, 92% of them seen just once; the ten biggest clones take up around 4.5%. The chain joins TRBV5-1 to TRBJ2-3, with no clear D. This clonotype was sampled from an adult who received the AZD1222 COVID-19 vaccine. The sample here was peripheral blood, taken 28 days after the second AZD1222 dose. Written as DNA, the CDR3 is TGCGCCAGCAGCCACGGAAATATGCGCACAGATACGCAGTATTTT. Translating gives CASSHGNMRTDTQYF.